This T cell receptor beta chain originates from a study of blood T cell repertoires in COVID-19. This CDR3 has 15 residues. V gave up 2 bases and J gave up 4 bases; unmatched junction bases: 7. In germline, CDR1 is SGHRS, CDR2 YFSETQ. Repertoires were generated with immunoSEQ multiplex PCR, while TCRdb's copy carries only in-frame clones and drops some. The table lists about 190,000 clones, approximately 80% of them singletons. The specimen was peripheral blood. The chain uses TRBV5-1 and TRBJ2-3, with 7 bases aligning to TRBD1. This TCR derives from a woman between 45 and 60 years old with acute or convalescent COVID-19. The CDR3 is CASSFTTGSPDTQYF. CDR3 bases: TGCGCCAGCAGCTTTACGACAGGGAGCCCAGATACGCAGTATTTT.